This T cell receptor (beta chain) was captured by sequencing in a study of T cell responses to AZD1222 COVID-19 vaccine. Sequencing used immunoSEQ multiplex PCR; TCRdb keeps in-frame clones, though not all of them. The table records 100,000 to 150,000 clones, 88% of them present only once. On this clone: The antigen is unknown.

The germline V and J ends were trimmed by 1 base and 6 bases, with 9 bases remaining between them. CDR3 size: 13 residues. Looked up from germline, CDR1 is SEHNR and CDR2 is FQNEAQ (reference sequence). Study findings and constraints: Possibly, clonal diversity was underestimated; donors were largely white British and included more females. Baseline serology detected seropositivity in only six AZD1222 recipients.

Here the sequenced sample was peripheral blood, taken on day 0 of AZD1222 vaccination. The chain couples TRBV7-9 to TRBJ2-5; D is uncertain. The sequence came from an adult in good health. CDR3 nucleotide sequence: TGTGCCAGCAGCTTAGTTCCTGCCCAGACCCAGTACTTC. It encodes CASSLVPAQTQYF.